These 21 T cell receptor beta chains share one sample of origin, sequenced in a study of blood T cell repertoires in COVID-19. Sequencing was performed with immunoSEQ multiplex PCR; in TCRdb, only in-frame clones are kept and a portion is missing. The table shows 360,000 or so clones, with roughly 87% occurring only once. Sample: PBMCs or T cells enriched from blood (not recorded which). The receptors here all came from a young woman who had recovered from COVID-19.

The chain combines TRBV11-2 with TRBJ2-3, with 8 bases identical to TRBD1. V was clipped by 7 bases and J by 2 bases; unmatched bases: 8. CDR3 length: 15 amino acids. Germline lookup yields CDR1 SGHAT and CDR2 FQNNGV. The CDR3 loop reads CASNPTGAITDTQYF. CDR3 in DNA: TGTGCCAGCAACCCGACAGGGGCCATCACAGATACGCAGTATTTT.

In nucleotides, the CDR3 is TGTGCCAGCAGCTTGGTCGGGAGAATGGGCACTGAAGCTTTCTTT. Translated, it gives CASSLVGRMGTEAFF. V usage is TRBV5-4 and J usage is TRBJ1-1; D gene unclear. The CDR3 spans 15 residues. Germline lookup yields CDR1 SGHNT and CDR2 YYREEE (reference sequence). V lost 0 bases and J lost 4, with 13 bases in between.

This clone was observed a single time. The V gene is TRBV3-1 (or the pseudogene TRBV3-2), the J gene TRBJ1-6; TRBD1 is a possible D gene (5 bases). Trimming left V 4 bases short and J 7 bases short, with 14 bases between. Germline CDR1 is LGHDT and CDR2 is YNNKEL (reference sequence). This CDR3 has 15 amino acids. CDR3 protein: CASSLNGRGNSPLHF. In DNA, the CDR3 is TGTGCCAGCAGCCTCAATGGGAGGGGAAATTCACCCCTCCACTTT.

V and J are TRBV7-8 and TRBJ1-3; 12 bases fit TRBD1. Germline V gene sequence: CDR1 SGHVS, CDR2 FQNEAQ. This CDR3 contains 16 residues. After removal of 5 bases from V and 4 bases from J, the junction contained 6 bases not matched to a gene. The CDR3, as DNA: TGTGCCAGCAGCACGGGACAGGGGGCGTGGGGAAACACCATATATTTT. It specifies CASSTGQGAWGNTIYF.

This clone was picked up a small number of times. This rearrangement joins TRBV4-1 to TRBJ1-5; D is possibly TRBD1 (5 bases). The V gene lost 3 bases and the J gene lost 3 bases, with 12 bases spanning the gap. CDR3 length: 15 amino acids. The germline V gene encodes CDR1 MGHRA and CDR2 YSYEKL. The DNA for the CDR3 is TGCGCCAGCAGCCACAATGACAGAGACAATCAGCCCCAGCATTTT. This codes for CASSHNDRDNQPQHF.

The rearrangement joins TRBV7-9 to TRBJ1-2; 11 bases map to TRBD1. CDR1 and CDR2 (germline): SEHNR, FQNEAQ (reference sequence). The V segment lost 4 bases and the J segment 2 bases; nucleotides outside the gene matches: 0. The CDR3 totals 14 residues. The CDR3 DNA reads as TGTGCCAGCAGCTGGACAGGGGGCAACTATGGCTACACCTTC. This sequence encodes CASSWTGGNYGYTF.

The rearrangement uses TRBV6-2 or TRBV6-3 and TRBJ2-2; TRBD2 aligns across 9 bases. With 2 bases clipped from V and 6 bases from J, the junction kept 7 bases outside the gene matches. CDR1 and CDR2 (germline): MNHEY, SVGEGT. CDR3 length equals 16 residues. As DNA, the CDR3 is TGTGCCAGCAGTTACCTTGCGGGAGGGCTTGCCGGGGAGCTGTTTTTT. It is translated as CASSYLAGGLAGELFF.

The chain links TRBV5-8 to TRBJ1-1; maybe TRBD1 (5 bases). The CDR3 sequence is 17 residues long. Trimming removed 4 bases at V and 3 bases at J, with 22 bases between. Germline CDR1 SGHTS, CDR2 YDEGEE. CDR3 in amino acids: CASSRAGGVGEDTEAFF. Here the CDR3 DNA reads TGTGCCAGCAGCAGGGCCGGGGGGGTAGGGGAGGACACTGAAGCTTTCTTT.

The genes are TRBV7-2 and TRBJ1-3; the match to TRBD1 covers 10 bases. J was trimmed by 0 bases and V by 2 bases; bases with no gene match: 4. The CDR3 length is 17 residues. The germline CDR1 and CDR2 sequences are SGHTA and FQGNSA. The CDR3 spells CASSLWDRGRSGNTIYF. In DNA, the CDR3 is TGTGCCAGCAGCTTATGGGACAGGGGCCGCTCTGGAAACACCATATATTTT.

The CDR3 region has the DNA TGTGCCAGCAGCCAAGCTAGAATGGGGAGACAAGAGACCCAGTACTTC. Translated: CASSQARMGRQETQYF. V gene TRBV4-2 combines with J gene TRBJ2-5; weak D call: TRBD2 (5 bases). Looked up from germline, CDR1 is LGHNA and CDR2 is YNFKEQ. V was shortened by 1 base and J by 2 bases, with 14 bases between the two germline ends. The CDR3 is 16 residues long.

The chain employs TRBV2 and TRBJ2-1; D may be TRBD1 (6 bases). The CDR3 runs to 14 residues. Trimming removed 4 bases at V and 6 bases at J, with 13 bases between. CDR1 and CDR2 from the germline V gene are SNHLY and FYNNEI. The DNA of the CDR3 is TGTGCCAGCAGTGCCTCAACAGGGATCAATGAGCAGTTCTTC. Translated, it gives CASSASTGINEQFF.

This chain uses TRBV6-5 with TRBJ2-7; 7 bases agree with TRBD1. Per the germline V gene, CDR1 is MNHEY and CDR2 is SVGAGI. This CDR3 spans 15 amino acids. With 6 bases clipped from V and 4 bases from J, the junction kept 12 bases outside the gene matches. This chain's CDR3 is CASRPRRTGDYEQYF. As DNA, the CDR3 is TGTGCCAGCAGACCCCGTAGGACAGGAGATTACGAGCAGTACTTC.

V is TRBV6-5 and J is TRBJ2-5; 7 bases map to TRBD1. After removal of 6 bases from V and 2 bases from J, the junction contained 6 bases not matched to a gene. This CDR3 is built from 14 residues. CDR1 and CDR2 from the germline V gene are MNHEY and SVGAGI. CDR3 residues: CASSRDSQQETQYF. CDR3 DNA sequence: TGTGCCAGCAGCCGGGACAGCCAGCAAGAGACCCAGTACTTC.

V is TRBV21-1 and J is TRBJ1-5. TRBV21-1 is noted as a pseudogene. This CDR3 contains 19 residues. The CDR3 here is CASSKSFHSRGYSNQPQHF. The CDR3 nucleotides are TGTGCCAGCAGCAAATCCTTTCATTCTCGGGGTTATAGCAATCAGCCCCAGCATTTT.

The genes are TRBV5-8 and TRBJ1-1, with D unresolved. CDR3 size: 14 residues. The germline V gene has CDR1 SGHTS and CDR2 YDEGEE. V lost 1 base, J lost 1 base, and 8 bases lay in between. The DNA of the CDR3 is TGTGCCAGCAGCTTGTATCGAGGGAACACTGAAGCTTTCTTT. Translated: CASSLYRGNTEAFF.

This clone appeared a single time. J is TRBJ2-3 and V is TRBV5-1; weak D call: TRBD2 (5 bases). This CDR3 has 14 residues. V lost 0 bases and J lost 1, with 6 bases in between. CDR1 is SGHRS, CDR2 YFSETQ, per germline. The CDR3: CASSLGRGTDTQYF. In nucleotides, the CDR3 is TGCGCCAGCAGCTTGGGGCGGGGCACAGATACGCAGTATTTT.

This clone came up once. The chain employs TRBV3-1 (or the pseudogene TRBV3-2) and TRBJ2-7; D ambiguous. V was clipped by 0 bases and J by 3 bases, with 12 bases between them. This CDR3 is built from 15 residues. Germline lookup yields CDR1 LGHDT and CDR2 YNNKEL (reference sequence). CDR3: CASSQDLYSLYEQYF. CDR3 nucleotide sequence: TGTGCCAGCAGCCAAGATTTGTACAGCCTCTACGAGCAGTACTTC.

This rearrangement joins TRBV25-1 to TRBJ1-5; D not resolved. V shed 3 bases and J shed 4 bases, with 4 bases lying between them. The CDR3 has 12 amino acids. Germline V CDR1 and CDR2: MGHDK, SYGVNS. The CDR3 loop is CASSDRNQPQHF. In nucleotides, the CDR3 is TGTGCCAGCAGTGATAGAAATCAGCCCCAGCATTTT.

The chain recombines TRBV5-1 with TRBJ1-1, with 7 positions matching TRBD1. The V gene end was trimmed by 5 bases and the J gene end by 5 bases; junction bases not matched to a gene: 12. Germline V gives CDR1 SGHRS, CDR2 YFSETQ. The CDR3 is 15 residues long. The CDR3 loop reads CASRPGTVGGTEAFF. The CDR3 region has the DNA TGCGCCAGCAGACCAGGGACAGTTGGAGGGACTGAAGCTTTCTTT.

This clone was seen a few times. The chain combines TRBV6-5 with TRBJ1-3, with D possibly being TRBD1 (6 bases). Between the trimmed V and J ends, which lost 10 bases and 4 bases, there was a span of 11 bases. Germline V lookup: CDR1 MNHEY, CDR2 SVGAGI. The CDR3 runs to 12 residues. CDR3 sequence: CATTGFGNTIYF. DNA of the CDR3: TGTGCCACCACAGGGTTCGGAAACACCATATATTTT.

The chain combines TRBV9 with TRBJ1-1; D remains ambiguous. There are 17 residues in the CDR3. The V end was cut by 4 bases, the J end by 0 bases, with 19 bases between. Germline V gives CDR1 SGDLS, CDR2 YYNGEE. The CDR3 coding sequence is TGTGCCAGCAGCCCTCGGAAAAATGGGCCCCTGAACACTGAAGCTTTCTTT. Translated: CASSPRKNGPLNTEAFF.